The clone carrying this TCR beta chain was recorded many times. Germline V CDR1 and CDR2: SGHRS, YFSETQ. The CDR3 loop spans 14 amino acids. V shed 1 base and J shed 5 bases, with 12 bases lying between them. The TCRbeta library incorporated unique molecular identifiers. MiXCR was run by TCRdb on the PCR reads, yielding one entry per CDR3 protein. Of 200,000 to 250,000 distinct CDR3 sequences in the sample, approximately 9.8% are singletons; the top ten hold less than 6%. The data were taken from a study of T-cell reconstitution after alpha-beta-depleted transplantation in children. The material was PBMCs from the stem cell graft donor, obtained from the stem cell graft. The sequence derives from a human donor who donated a stem cell graft to a child with SCID. The chain is built from TRBV5-1 and TRBJ2-5; D is unclear. CDR3 sequence reads: CASSLQAARETQYF. CDR3 coding DNA: TGCGCCAGCAGCTTGCAAGCAGCCCGGGAGACCCAGTACTTC.